The rows below give T cell receptor beta chains drawn from one sample of a study of cytomegalovirus exposure and HLA in healthy donors. Clones were sequenced by immunoSEQ multiplex PCR, and TCRdb holds only the in-frame ones, with some missing. The sample consists of about 160,000 clones, around three quarters of them appearing once. Material: PBMCs. The receptors shown here come from a man between 40 and 49 years old in good health and CMV-seropositive. CDR3s include the opening cysteine and the closing phenylalanine or tryptophan. Each record gives: V gene, J gene, clone size, D gene, CDR3 protein, CDR3 DNA. A D gene is named only where the DNA matches it firmly. The size entry is marked missing in some rows and otherwise reads once, few, many or a size class.

V gene: TRBV5-5
J gene: TRBJ1-5
clone size: few
D gene: -
CDR3 protein: CASSLWSNQPQHF
CDR3 DNA: TGTGCCAGCAGCTTGTGGAGTAATCAGCCCCAGCATTTT

V gene: TRBV4-3
J gene: TRBJ2-1
clone size: few
D gene: TRBD2
CDR3 protein: CASSPGTRGYNEQFF
CDR3 DNA: TGCGCCAGCAGCCCCGGGACTAGGGGGTACAATGAGCAGTTCTTC

V gene: TRBV11-2
J gene: TRBJ1-3
clone size: few
D gene: TRBD1
CDR3 protein: CASSLGQGPGNTIYF
CDR3 DNA: TGTGCCAGCAGCTTGGGACAGGGGCCTGGAAACACCATATATTTT

V gene: TRBV18
J gene: TRBJ2-7
clone size: -
D gene: TRBD1
CDR3 protein: CASSRTFSGQGGNEQYF
CDR3 DNA: TGTGCCAGCTCACGGACATTCTCGGGACAGGGAGGGAACGAGCAGTACTTC

V gene: TRBV7-3
J gene: TRBJ2-3
clone size: -
D gene: -
CDR3 protein: CASSPLGGGVADTQYF
CDR3 DNA: TGTGCCAGCAGCCCCCTTGGCGGGGGCGTAGCAGATACGCAGTATTTT

V gene: TRBV7-6
J gene: TRBJ2-7
clone size: -
D gene: TRBD2
CDR3 protein: CASSPVGAGNSYEQYF
CDR3 DNA: TGTGCCAGCAGCCCAGTAGGAGCGGGGAATTCCTACGAGCAGTACTTC

V gene: TRBV6-5
J gene: TRBJ2-5
clone size: -
D gene: -
CDR3 protein: CASSYQGQYQETQYF
CDR3 DNA: TGTGCCAGCAGTTACCAAGGACAGTACCAAGAGACCCAGTACTTC

V gene: TRBV7-6
J gene: TRBJ1-6
clone size: -
D gene: -
CDR3 protein: CASSLAQGSYNSPLHF
CDR3 DNA: TGTGCCAGCAGCTTAGCGCAGGGGAGCTATAATTCACCCCTCCACTTT

V gene: TRBV4-1
J gene: TRBJ2-7
clone size: -
D gene: -
CDR3 protein: CASSPPGDEQYF
CDR3 DNA: TGCGCCAGCAGCCCGCCGGGAGACGAGCAGTACTTC

V gene: TRBV19
J gene: TRBJ1-2
clone size: -
D gene: -
CDR3 protein: CASSLDRRAYGYTF
CDR3 DNA: TGTGCCAGTAGTTTAGACAGGCGGGCTTATGGCTACACCTTC

V gene: TRBV7-2
J gene: TRBJ1-6
clone size: -
D gene: -
CDR3 protein: CASSQGGLRGSPLHF
CDR3 DNA: TGTGCCAGCAGCCAGGGAGGTTTGAGAGGTTCACCCCTCCACTTT

V gene: TRBV18
J gene: TRBJ2-7
clone size: -
D gene: TRBD1
CDR3 protein: CASSPPGQVLFQYF
CDR3 DNA: TGTGCCAGCTCACCACCGGGACAGGTTCTTTTCCAGTACTTC

V gene: TRBV14
J gene: TRBJ2-7
clone size: -
D gene: TRBD1
CDR3 protein: CASSQGQGAFLGWEQYF
CDR3 DNA: TGTGCCAGCAGCCAAGGACAGGGGGCCTTCCTAGGGTGGGAGCAGTACTTC

V gene: TRBV7-2
J gene: TRBJ2-5
clone size: -
D gene: TRBD2
CDR3 protein: CASSLPGLLKETQYF
CDR3 DNA: TGTGCCAGCAGCTTGCCGGGACTACTAAAAGAGACCCAGTACTTC

V gene: TRBV6-5
J gene: TRBJ1-1
clone size: -
D gene: -
CDR3 protein: CASSYTISGFTEAFF
CDR3 DNA: TGTGCCAGCAGTTATACAATATCAGGGTTTACGGAAGCTTTCTTT

V gene: TRBV4-3
J gene: TRBJ2-1
clone size: -
D gene: -
CDR3 protein: CASSRTPPNEQFF
CDR3 DNA: TGCGCCAGCAGCCGGACTCCCCCCAATGAGCAGTTCTTC

V gene: TRBV10-3
J gene: TRBJ2-2
clone size: -
D gene: TRBD1
CDR3 protein: CAISEGDRVGTGELFF
CDR3 DNA: TGTGCCATCAGTGAGGGGGACAGGGTTGGCACCGGGGAGCTGTTTTTT

V gene: TRBV10-3
J gene: TRBJ2-5
clone size: -
D gene: -
CDR3 protein: CAISERPGAQETQYF
CDR3 DNA: TGTGCCATCAGTGAGAGGCCAGGGGCCCAAGAGACCCAGTACTTC

V gene: TRBV9
J gene: TRBJ1-6
clone size: -
D gene: TRBD1
CDR3 protein: CASSPRGTVQGDLHF
CDR3 DNA: TGTGCCAGCAGCCCCAGGGGGACAGTACAGGGGGACCTCCACTTT

V gene: TRBV7-2
J gene: TRBJ1-2
clone size: -
D gene: -
CDR3 protein: CASSPSGGTNYGYTF
CDR3 DNA: TGTGCCAGCAGCCCTTCCGGGGGAACTAACTATGGCTACACCTTC

V gene: TRBV18
J gene: TRBJ1-6
clone size: -
D gene: -
CDR3 protein: CASSPSGTLNSPLHF
CDR3 DNA: TGTGCCAGCTCACCATCCGGGACACTGAATTCACCCCTCCACTTT

V gene: TRBV4-1
J gene: TRBJ1-1
clone size: -
D gene: -
CDR3 protein: CASSQDQWQRDMNTEAFF
CDR3 DNA: TGCGCCAGCAGCCAAGATCAATGGCAGAGAGACATGAACACTGAAGCTTTCTTT

V gene: TRBV7-9
J gene: TRBJ2-1
clone size: -
D gene: TRBD2
CDR3 protein: CASSLPTGTRDNEQFF
CDR3 DNA: TGTGCCAGCAGCTTACCGACCGGGACTAGGGACAATGAGCAGTTCTTC

V gene: TRBV6-6
J gene: TRBJ2-7
clone size: -
D gene: TRBD1
CDR3 protein: CASSSRDRTIEQYF
CDR3 DNA: TGTGCCAGCAGCTCCCGGGACAGAACCATCGAGCAGTACTTC

V gene: TRBV19
J gene: TRBJ2-1
clone size: -
D gene: -
CDR3 protein: CASSIGVSVDEQFF
CDR3 DNA: TGTGCCAGTAGTATAGGCGTCAGCGTTGATGAGCAGTTCTTC

V gene: TRBV9
J gene: TRBJ1-1
clone size: few
D gene: -
CDR3 protein: CASSPQGSSTEAFF
CDR3 DNA: TGTGCCAGCAGCCCTCAGGGGTCTAGCACTGAAGCTTTCTTT

V gene: TRBV5-6
J gene: TRBJ1-2
clone size: -
D gene: TRBD1
CDR3 protein: CASSYRQGGYTF
CDR3 DNA: TGTGCCAGCAGCTACCGACAGGGGGGCTACACCTTC

V gene: TRBV7-9
J gene: TRBJ2-1
clone size: -
D gene: -
CDR3 protein: CASSQGSYNEQFF
CDR3 DNA: TGTGCCAGCAGCCAGGGCTCCTACAATGAGCAGTTCTTC

V gene: TRBV6-1
J gene: TRBJ2-1
clone size: -
D gene: TRBD2
CDR3 protein: CASTLAGANNEQFF
CDR3 DNA: TGTGCCAGCACCTTAGCGGGGGCGAACAATGAGCAGTTCTTC

V gene: TRBV27
J gene: TRBJ2-5
clone size: -
D gene: -
CDR3 protein: CASRPIEARIQETQYF
CDR3 DNA: TGTGCCAGCAGACCTATCGAGGCCCGAATACAAGAGACCCAGTACTTC

V gene: TRBV5-8
J gene: TRBJ2-1
clone size: -
D gene: -
CDR3 protein: CASSFLRKEQFF
CDR3 DNA: TGTGCCAGCAGCTTCTTGCGCAAAGAGCAGTTCTTC

V gene: TRBV5-4
J gene: TRBJ2-2
clone size: -
D gene: -
CDR3 protein: CASSLLGAETGELFF
CDR3 DNA: TGTGCCAGCAGCTTGTTGGGGGCTGAGACCGGGGAGCTGTTTTTT

V gene: TRBV2
J gene: TRBJ1-1
clone size: -
D gene: -
CDR3 protein: CASQGLMNTEAFF
CDR3 DNA: TGTGCCAGCCAGGGCTTGATGAACACTGAAGCTTTCTTT

V gene: TRBV4-3
J gene: TRBJ2-7
clone size: -
D gene: -
CDR3 protein: CASSQDGARLFEQYF
CDR3 DNA: TGCGCCAGCAGCCAAGATGGGGCACGATTATTCGAGCAGTACTTC

V gene: TRBV7-2
J gene: TRBJ2-7
clone size: -
D gene: TRBD1
CDR3 protein: CASSLSTGGSYEQYF
CDR3 DNA: TGTGCCAGCAGCCTATCGACAGGGGGCTCCTACGAGCAGTACTTC

V gene: TRBV13
J gene: TRBJ2-7
clone size: -
D gene: TRBD2
CDR3 protein: CASSSRPLGLATPYEQYF
CDR3 DNA: TGTGCCAGCAGCTCTAGACCCCTCGGACTAGCGACACCCTACGAGCAGTACTTC

V gene: TRBV20-1
J gene: TRBJ1-2
clone size: -
D gene: -
CDR3 protein: CSAMADYGYTF
CDR3 DNA: TGCAGTGCTATGGCTGACTATGGCTACACCTTC

V gene: TRBV7-3
J gene: TRBJ1-1
clone size: -
D gene: -
CDR3 protein: CASSLGTDLGTEAFF
CDR3 DNA: TGTGCCAGCAGCTTAGGGACTGATCTGGGCACTGAAGCTTTCTTT

V gene: TRBV4-1
J gene: TRBJ2-7
clone size: once
D gene: TRBD1
CDR3 protein: CASSQASGQDYEQYF
CDR3 DNA: TGCGCCAGCAGCCAAGCGTCCGGACAGGATTACGAGCAGTACTTC

V gene: TRBV5-1
J gene: TRBJ1-2
clone size: -
D gene: TRBD1
CDR3 protein: CASSPAGQGYGYTF
CDR3 DNA: TGCGCCAGCAGCCCGGCGGGACAGGGTTATGGCTACACCTTC

V gene: TRBV5-1
J gene: TRBJ2-2
clone size: few
D gene: TRBD1
CDR3 protein: CASSLEQGGLTGELFF
CDR3 DNA: TGCGCCAGCAGCCTTGAACAGGGGGGTTTGACCGGGGAGCTGTTTTTT

V gene: TRBV9
J gene: TRBJ1-5
clone size: -
D gene: TRBD1
CDR3 protein: CASSGGTGNQPQHF
CDR3 DNA: TGTGCCAGCAGCGGGGGGACAGGCAATCAGCCCCAGCATTTT

V gene: TRBV7-2
J gene: TRBJ2-1
clone size: -
D gene: -
CDR3 protein: CASHGVLGNEQFF
CDR3 DNA: TGTGCCAGCCATGGAGTTTTAGGCAATGAGCAGTTCTTC

V gene: TRBV5-6
J gene: TRBJ2-5
clone size: -
D gene: TRBD1
CDR3 protein: CASTTGEGTQYF
CDR3 DNA: TGTGCCAGCACAACAGGGGAAGGGACCCAGTACTTC

V gene: TRBV27
J gene: TRBJ1-6
clone size: -
D gene: -
CDR3 protein: CASSFSTGRAYNSPLHF
CDR3 DNA: TGTGCCAGCAGTTTTTCGACCGGGCGGGCCTATAATTCACCCCTCCACTTT

V gene: TRBV10-3
J gene: TRBJ2-2
clone size: -
D gene: TRBD2
CDR3 protein: CAISSGLGPGELFF
CDR3 DNA: TGTGCCATCAGTTCGGGACTAGGTCCCGGGGAGCTGTTTTTT

V gene: TRBV9
J gene: TRBJ1-2
clone size: -
D gene: TRBD1
CDR3 protein: CASSVDRGDYGYTF
CDR3 DNA: TGTGCCAGCAGTGTGGACAGGGGGGACTATGGCTACACCTTC

V gene: TRBV6-1
J gene: TRBJ1-2
clone size: -
D gene: -
CDR3 protein: CASSESSNADYGYTF
CDR3 DNA: TGTGCCAGCAGTGAATCTAGTAACGCCGACTATGGCTACACCTTC

V gene: TRBV5-4
J gene: TRBJ2-1
clone size: -
D gene: TRBD1
CDR3 protein: CASSLGLTTGGKGNEQFF
CDR3 DNA: TGTGCCAGCAGCTTAGGCCTAACGACAGGGGGCAAGGGCAATGAGCAGTTCTTC

V gene: TRBV7-6
J gene: TRBJ2-7
clone size: -
D gene: TRBD1
CDR3 protein: CASSTRTGQAYEQYF
CDR3 DNA: TGTGCCAGCAGCACGAGGACAGGACAGGCCTACGAGCAGTACTTC

V gene: TRBV14
J gene: TRBJ2-7
clone size: -
D gene: TRBD1
CDR3 protein: CASSQRQGPYEQYF
CDR3 DNA: TGTGCCAGCAGCCAAAGACAGGGCCCCTACGAGCAGTACTTC

V gene: TRBV29-1
J gene: TRBJ1-3
clone size: -
D gene: TRBD1
CDR3 protein: CSVGQGNSGNTIYF
CDR3 DNA: TGCAGCGTTGGACAGGGGAACTCTGGAAACACCATATATTTT

V gene: TRBV9
J gene: TRBJ2-3
clone size: few
D gene: -
CDR3 protein: CASSVDGGTQYF
CDR3 DNA: TGTGCCAGCAGCGTAGACGGGGGTACGCAGTATTTT

V gene: TRBV5-1
J gene: TRBJ1-5
clone size: -
D gene: TRBD1
CDR3 protein: CASSFGQGGSNQPQHF
CDR3 DNA: TGCGCCAGCAGCTTTGGACAGGGGGGTAGCAATCAGCCCCAGCATTTT